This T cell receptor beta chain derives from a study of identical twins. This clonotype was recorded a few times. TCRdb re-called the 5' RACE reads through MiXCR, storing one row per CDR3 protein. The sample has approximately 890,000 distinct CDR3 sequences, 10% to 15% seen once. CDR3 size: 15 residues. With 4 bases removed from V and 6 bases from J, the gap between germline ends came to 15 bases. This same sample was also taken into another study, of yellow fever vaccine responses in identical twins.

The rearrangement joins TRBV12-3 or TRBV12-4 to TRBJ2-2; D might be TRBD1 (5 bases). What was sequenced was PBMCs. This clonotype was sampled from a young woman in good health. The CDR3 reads CASSSRELTAGELFF. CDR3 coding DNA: TGTGCCAGCAGTTCCAGGGAACTTACGGCCGGGGAGCTGTTTTTT.